These T cell receptor beta chains were read from a single sample in a study of control samples from healthy donors and cancer patients. Method: immunoSEQ multiplex PCR; TCRdb's copy keeps in-frame clones and lacks some. The sample includes over 150,000 clones, around 90% seen only once; the top ten take roughly 1.5%. The sequencing sample was made of blood. The receptor source for this set is a man aged 25 to 40 in good health. Both conserved end residues are part of each CDR3. The D gene is left open where the match is weak. Only part of the rows carry a size: once, few, many, or a class if the clone is expanded.

V: TRBV3-1/TRBV3-2; size: -; D: TRBD2; J: TRBJ2-1; DNA: TGTGCCAGCAGCCAAGGGCCGGCCAGCGGGGCTGAGCAGTTCTTC; CDR3: CASSQGPASGAEQFF
V: TRBV5-1; size: once; D: -; J: TRBJ1-1; DNA: TGCGCCAGCAGCTTGGCGGGACTGGGGTACACTGAAGCTTTCTTT; CDR3: CASSLAGLGYTEAFF
V: TRBV7-9; size: -; D: -; J: TRBJ1-2; DNA: TGTGCCAGCAGCTTAGCAGGGGTCTATGGCTACACCTTC; CDR3: CASSLAGVYGYTF
V: TRBV23-1; size: -; D: -; J: TRBJ2-7; DNA: TGCGCCAGCAGTCAATCAAGGACCGCGGTTAAGTACGAGCAGTACTTC; CDR3: CASSQSRTAVKYEQYF
V: TRBV23-1; size: -; D: -; J: TRBJ1-5; DNA: TGCGCCAGCAAAGAGGGGGAAGCCAATAGCAATCAGCCCCAGCATTTT; CDR3: CASKEGEANSNQPQHF
V: TRBV5-6; size: -; D: -; J: TRBJ1-4; DNA: TGTGCCAGCAGCCCCGGGACAACTAATGAAAAACTGTTTTTT; CDR3: CASSPGTTNEKLFF
V: TRBV2; size: many; D: TRBD1; J: TRBJ2-2; DNA: TGTGCCAGCAGTAGGGGACAGTTGGCCCCCGGGGAGCTGTTTTTT; CDR3: CASSRGQLAPGELFF
V: TRBV28; size: -; D: -; J: TRBJ2-3; DNA: TGTGCCAGCAGTCCCTCCCCCGGCAACACAGATACGCAGTATTTT; CDR3: CASSPSPGNTDTQYF
V: TRBV29-1; size: -; D: TRBD1; J: TRBJ1-2; DNA: TGCAGCGTTGGGGCTGGGACAGGGCCTAACTATGGCTACACCTTC; CDR3: CSVGAGTGPNYGYTF
V: TRBV30; size: -; D: TRBD1; J: TRBJ2-7; DNA: TGTGCCTGGAGTGCCGTCAGGGGGTTAGAAGAGCAGTACTTC; CDR3: CAWSAVRGLEEQYF
V: TRBV24-1; size: -; D: TRBD2; J: TRBJ2-3; DNA: TGTGCCACCAGTGATTCTGCCCTGCCCCCCAGCGGGGACACAGATACGCAGTATTTT; CDR3: CATSDSALPPSGDTDTQYF
V: TRBV6-1; size: -; D: -; J: TRBJ1-1; DNA: TGTGCCAGCAGTGAGACCGCCCCCGTGTTGGGGGGAAGGGAAGCTTTCTTT; CDR3: CASSETAPVLGGREAFF
V: TRBV21-1; size: -; D: -; J: TRBJ2-2; DNA: TGTGCCAGCAGCAAAGCGAAAAATAACACCGGGGAGCTGTTTTTT; CDR3: CASSKAKNNTGELFF
V: TRBV7-9; size: -; D: -; J: TRBJ2-7; DNA: TGTGCCAGCAGCTTAGGTCTGGATTACTCCTACGAGCAGTACTTC; CDR3: CASSLGLDYSYEQYF
V: TRBV30; size: -; D: -; J: TRBJ1-1; DNA: TGTGCCGGAATTGATCAGAGCACTGAAGCTTTCTTT; CDR3: CAGIDQSTEAFF
V: TRBV27; size: -; D: -; J: TRBJ1-6; DNA: TGTGCCAGCAAACCTCAAAGGGGAAGCTATAATTCACCCCTCCACTTT; CDR3: CASKPQRGSYNSPLHF
V: TRBV23-1; size: -; D: -; J: TRBJ1-6; DNA: TGCGCCAGCAGTCACCCGGGGGGGAATTCACCCCTCCACTTT; CDR3: CASSHPGGNSPLHF
V: TRBV5-1; size: -; D: -; J: TRBJ2-3; DNA: TGCGCCAGCAGCTTGCCGCAGACAGATACGCAGTATTTT; CDR3: CASSLPQTDTQYF
V: TRBV6-6; size: -; D: -; J: TRBJ1-6; DNA: TGTGCCAGCAACCCCCGAGGGAATTCACCCCTCCACTTT; CDR3: CASNPRGNSPLHF
V: TRBV7-9; size: -; D: TRBD2; J: TRBJ2-1; DNA: TGTGCCAGCAGCGCATGGACTAGCGGGGGCTACAATGAGCAGTTCTTC; CDR3: CASSAWTSGGYNEQFF
V: TRBV5-1; size: -; D: TRBD1; J: TRBJ1-5; DNA: TGCGCCAGCAGCTTATTACCTGACGGACAGGGCAATCAGCCCCAGCATTTT; CDR3: CASSLLPDGQGNQPQHF
V: TRBV6-5; size: once; D: -; J: TRBJ2-6; DNA: TGTGCCAGCAGCTCGTTAATCTCTGGGGCCAACGTCCTGACTTTC; CDR3: CASSSLISGANVLTF
V: TRBV12-3/TRBV12-4; size: -; D: -; J: TRBJ1-2; DNA: TGTGCCAGCAGTTTAGGGTATGGCTACACCTTC; CDR3: CASSLGYGYTF
V: TRBV18; size: once; D: -; J: TRBJ2-7; DNA: TGTGCCAGCTCACTGAACGACGAGCAGTACTTC; CDR3: CASSLNDEQYF
V: TRBV5-6; size: -; D: -; J: TRBJ2-3; DNA: TGTGCCAGCAGATCAGAGACCCGAAGGAGCACAGATACGCAGTATTTT; CDR3: CASRSETRRSTDTQYF
V: TRBV27; size: -; D: -; J: TRBJ1-1; DNA: TGTGCCGCCCAAGGGAGGATAGGCACTGAAGCTTTCTTT; CDR3: CAAQGRIGTEAFF